This entry lists 21 T cell receptor beta chains sequenced from one sample in a study of STAT5B mutations in CD4+ large granular lymphocyte leukemia. Assay used: immunoSEQ multiplex PCR; TCRdb lists only in-frame clones, some missing. In the table there are 30,000 to 40,000 clones, about 85% of which are singletons. The specimen sequenced was CD4+ T cells from blood buffy coats. These receptors came from a human donor in good health.

The chain uses TRBV2 and TRBJ2-2; 7 positions agree with TRBD1. CDR3 length equals 16 residues. Germline CDR1 is SNHLY and CDR2 is FYNNEI. V lost 7 bases, J lost 1 base, and 9 bases stayed unmatched. CDR3 sequence (DNA): TGTGCCAGCAATTCCCAGGGGGTACTGAACACCGGGGAGCTGTTTTTT. Its protein product is CASNSQGVLNTGELFF.

This clone was recorded once. The chain uses TRBV6-1 and TRBJ2-6; a possible D gene is TRBD2 (6 bases). V gave up 3 bases and J gave up 0 bases, with 9 bases separating them. CDR3 size: 16 residues. Germline assignment: CDR1 MNHNS and CDR2 SASEGT. This CDR3 reads CASSDMGGSGANVLTF. In nucleotides, the CDR3 is TGTGCCAGCAGTGATATGGGGGGCTCTGGGGCCAACGTCCTGACTTTC.

The chain is built from TRBV10-3 and TRBJ2-7; TRBD2 matches 14 bases. V shed 7 bases, J shed 5 bases, and the junction held 7 bases outside the gene matches. CDR3 length: 15 residues. From germline, CDR1 is ENHRY and CDR2 SYGVKD. The CDR3 coding sequence is TGTGCCATCATGGGGACTAGCGGGAGAATCGACGAGCAGTACTTC. Encoded protein: CAIMGTSGRIDEQYF.

Turning to this clone: Other nucleotide sequences from this sample produce the same CDR3. CDR3 protein: CASSLNGPYEQYF. The CDR3 DNA follows: TGTGCCAGCAGCTTGAACGGTCCCTACGAGCAGTACTTC. This rearrangement joins TRBV5-6 to TRBJ2-7, with unresolved D. V was pared by 1 base and J by 2 bases, with 7 bases between. The germline gives CDR1 SGHDT, CDR2 YYEEEE. This CDR3 is built from 13 residues.

V is TRBV19 and J is TRBJ2-1; 9 positions match TRBD2. V dropped 4 bases and J dropped 4; count of bases not matched to a gene: 2. The CDR3 covers 14 residues. Looked up from germline, CDR1 is LNHDA and CDR2 is SQIVND (reference sequence). CDR3 sequence (DNA): TGTGCCAGTAGTAGTAGCGGGAGTTACAATGAGCAGTTCTTC. Its translation: CASSSSGSYNEQFF.

The table lists this clone with a few counts. DNA for the CDR3: TGTGCCAGCAGCCAAGATGCGACCACCTACGAGCAGTACTTC. Protein sequence: CASSQDATTYEQYF. The chain joins TRBV14 to TRBJ2-7; D unclear. Trimming stripped 0 bases from V and 2 bases from J, with 8 bases between. From germline, CDR1 is SGHDN and CDR2 FVKESK. The CDR3 has 14 residues.

In its sample, this clone was seen once. The chain uses TRBV9 and TRBJ1-2, with 8 bases matching TRBD1. This CDR3 has 16 residues. V was clipped by 4 bases and J by 3 bases; unmatched bases: 11. Germline values: CDR1 SGDLS, CDR2 YYNGEE. In DNA, the CDR3 is TGTGCCAGCAGCTTACTCCGGGACAGGAGAGACTATGGCTACACCTTC. Translating it yields CASSLLRDRRDYGYTF.

This clone was counted only a few times. V gene TRBV6-6 combines with J gene TRBJ1-2, with a tentative D call TRBD1 (5 bases). V was shortened by 6 bases and J by 0 bases, with 17 bases between the two germline ends. The CDR3 is 16 residues long. The germline CDR1 and CDR2 sequences are MNHNY and SVGAGI (reference sequence). CDR3 in amino acids: CASRLTGGKTNYGYTF. CDR3 nucleotide sequence: TGTGCCAGCAGGCTAACGGGGGGAAAAACTAACTATGGCTACACCTTC.

V usage is TRBV9 and J usage is TRBJ2-1; maybe TRBD1 (5 bases). V dropped 0 bases and J dropped 6 bases, with 13 bases sitting between them. CDR3 length equals 15 residues. Looked up from germline, CDR1 is SGDLS and CDR2 is YYNGEE. The CDR3 nucleotides read TGTGCCAGCAGCGTAGGGCAGGGAATTTCCAATGAGCAGTTCTTC. Translated, it gives CASSVGQGISNEQFF.

This clone was seen only a few times. The chain combines TRBV25-1 with TRBJ2-7; 7 bases map to TRBD2. With V trimmed by 1 base and J by 3 bases, 6 bases remained unmatched. Germline V gives CDR1 MGHDK, CDR2 SYGVNS. This CDR3 is 15 amino acids long. CDR3 protein: CASSESSIAGYEQYF. CDR3 in DNA: TGTGCCAGCAGTGAATCGTCCATAGCGGGCTACGAGCAGTACTTC.

The rearrangement links TRBV6-6 to TRBJ2-1, with 9 bases lining up with TRBD2. There are 16 residues in the CDR3. The germline V gene has CDR1 MNHNY and CDR2 SVGAGI (reference sequence). The V and J ends lost 4 bases and 8 bases, in that order; junction bases with no gene match: 12. As DNA, the CDR3 is TGTGCCAGCAGTTCCTTGAGAGCGGGAGGTGGTGATGAGCAGTTCTTC. This gives the protein CASSSLRAGGGDEQFF.

This clone was counted only a few times. The chain has TRBV7-2 and TRBJ1-2, with D possibly TRBD1 on 6 matching bases. V was trimmed by 2 bases and J by 8 bases, leaving 18 bases between them. This CDR3 is 15 amino acids long. Germline V gives CDR1 SGHTA, CDR2 FQGNSA. CDR3 nucleotide sequence: TGTGCCAGCAGCTTAAGGGGGGGCCAAGGGGAGGGCTACACCTTC. This translates into CASSLRGGQGEGYTF. Full variable domain (rest looked up from reference TRBV7-2 and TRBJ1-2): GAGVSQSPSNKVTEKGKDVELRCDPISGHTALYWYRQSLGQGLEFLIYFQGNSAPDKSGLPSDRFSAERTGGSVSTLTIQRTQQEDSAVYLCASSLRGGQGEGYTFGSGTRLTVV.

The gene calls are TRBV5-1 and TRBJ2-1; D is possibly TRBD2 (6 bases). Trimming removed 0 bases at V and 4 bases at J, with 8 bases between. The germline V gene has CDR1 SGHRS and CDR2 YFSETQ. This CDR3 has 14 residues. CDR3 in amino acids: CASSLVADYNEQFF. DNA for the CDR3: TGCGCCAGCAGCTTGGTAGCGGATTACAATGAGCAGTTCTTC.

This clone was counted once. V is TRBV29-1 and J is TRBJ2-7; D remains unclear. Trimming took 5 bases from V and 5 from J, leaving 13 bases between them. The CDR3 extends over 12 amino acids. Germline loops: CDR1 SQVTM, CDR2 ANQGSEA. The CDR3 nucleotides read TGCAGCGTTTTGAGATCAGCCCACGAGCAGTACTTC. This sequence encodes CSVLRSAHEQYF.

V usage is TRBV7-2 and J usage is TRBJ2-3; 9 bases are shared with TRBD2. Trimming cost V 5 bases and J 8 bases; bases outside gene matches: 17. CDR3 length equals 17 residues. Germline CDR1 is SGHTA and CDR2 is FQGNSA. CDR3: CASSPRGAGGGGTTQYF. The CDR3 DNA is TGTGCCAGCAGCCCCCGGGGTGCGGGAGGGGGGGGAACTACGCAGTATTTT.

This rearrangement joins TRBV6-6 to TRBJ2-1; TRBD2 aligns across 8 bases. Germline assignment: CDR1 MNHNY and CDR2 SVGAGI (reference sequence). With V trimmed by 6 bases and J by 12 bases, 16 bases remained unmatched. This CDR3 comprises 15 residues. The DNA for the CDR3 is TGTGCCAGCAGCCCAAATTCGGGAGGGCAACCGAGGCAGTTCTTC. Amino acid sequence: CASSPNSGGQPRQFF.

This clone appeared once. V is TRBV28 and J is TRBJ1-2; TRBD1 might be the D (5 bases). V lost 3 bases, J lost 1 base, and 15 bases lay in between. Germline V gene sequence: CDR1 MDHEN, CDR2 SYDVKM. The CDR3 loop spans 16 amino acids. The CDR3: CASSFYQGGSNYGYTF. CDR3 in DNA: TGTGCCAGCAGTTTTTACCAGGGAGGGAGTAACTATGGCTACACCTTC.

The rearrangement uses TRBV10-3 and TRBJ1-3; D not certain. The CDR3 is 16 amino acids. V gave up 0 bases and J gave up 4 bases, with 13 bases separating them. From germline, CDR1 is ENHRY and CDR2 SYGVKD. The CDR3 region is CAISESSLSSGNTIYF. The CDR3 DNA reads as TGTGCCATCAGTGAGTCGTCCCTGAGCAGCGGAAACACCATATATTTT.

The chain has TRBV2 and TRBJ1-5; tentative D call: TRBD1 (5 bases). Germline loops: CDR1 SNHLY, CDR2 FYNNEI. V lost 8 bases and J lost 3, with 14 bases in between. The CDR3 spans 14 residues. The DNA for the CDR3 is TGTGCCAGCGGCCTGACGGGGCTCAATCAGCCCCAGCATTTT. Its protein is CASGLTGLNQPQHF.

The genes are TRBV7-6 and TRBJ1-3; D is unclear. Trimming took 1 base from V and 0 from J, leaving 13 bases between them. The V gene's germline CDR1 is SGHVS and CDR2 FNYEAQ. The CDR3 is 17 amino acids. The CDR3 here is CASSLVDRTLSGNTIYF. CDR3 in DNA: TGTGCCAGCAGCTTAGTGGATAGGACCCTCTCTGGAAACACCATATATTTT.

The chain combines TRBV4-3 with TRBJ1-6; 8 bases map to TRBD1. This CDR3 spans 16 amino acids. Trimming removed 0 bases from V and 7 bases from J; junction bases left unmatched: 5. Germline V gene sequence: CDR1 LGHNA, CDR2 YSLEER. CDR3 residues: CASSQEAGGYNSPLHF. CDR3 coding DNA: TGCGCCAGCAGCCAAGAAGCAGGGGGCTACAATTCACCCCTCCACTTT.